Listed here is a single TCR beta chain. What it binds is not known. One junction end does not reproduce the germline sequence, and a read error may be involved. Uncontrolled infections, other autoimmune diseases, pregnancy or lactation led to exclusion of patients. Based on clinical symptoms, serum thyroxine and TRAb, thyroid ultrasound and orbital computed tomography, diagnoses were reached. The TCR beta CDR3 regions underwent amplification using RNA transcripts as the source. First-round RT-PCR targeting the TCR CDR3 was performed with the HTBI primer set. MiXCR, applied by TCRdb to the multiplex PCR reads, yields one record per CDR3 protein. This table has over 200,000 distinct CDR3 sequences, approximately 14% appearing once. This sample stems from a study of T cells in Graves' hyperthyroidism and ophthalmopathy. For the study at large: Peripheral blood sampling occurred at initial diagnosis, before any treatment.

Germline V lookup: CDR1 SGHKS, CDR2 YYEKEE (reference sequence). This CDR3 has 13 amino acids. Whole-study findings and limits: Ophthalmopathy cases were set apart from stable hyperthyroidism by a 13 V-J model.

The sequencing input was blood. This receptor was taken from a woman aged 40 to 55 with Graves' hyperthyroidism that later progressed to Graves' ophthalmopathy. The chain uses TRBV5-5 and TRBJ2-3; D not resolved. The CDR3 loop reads CASSSPTADTQYF. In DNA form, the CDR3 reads TGCGCCAGCAGCAGCCCCACGGCGGATACGCAGTATTTT. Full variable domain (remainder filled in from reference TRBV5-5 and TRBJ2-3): DAGVTQSPTHLIKTRGQQVTLRCSPISGHKSVSWYQQVLGQGPQFIFQYYEKEERGRGNFPDRFSARQFPNYSSELNVNALLLGDSALYLCASSSPTADTQYFGPGTRLTVL.